A selection of T cell receptor beta chains follows, all from one sample in a study of blood T cell repertoires in COVID-19. Clones were sequenced by immunoSEQ multiplex PCR, and TCRdb holds only the in-frame ones, with some missing. Of approximately 260,000 clones listed, 80% to 90% are singletons. Source material: peripheral blood. The receptor set was obtained from a woman in her seventies with acute or convalescent COVID-19. CDR3s include the opening cysteine and the closing phenylalanine or tryptophan. Fields, in order: clone size, D gene, J gene, V gene, CDR3 protein, CDR3 DNA. D genes are given only for firm matches. For some rows the clone size is stated as once, few or many, or as a class when expanded; others skip it.

>once|TRBD1|TRBJ1-4|TRBV2
CASREMTGPNEKLFF
TGTGCCAGCAGGGAAATGACAGGGCCAAATGAAAAACTGTTTTTT
>NA|NA|TRBJ1-5|TRBV5-1
CPSSLGGVENQPQHF
TGCCCCAGCAGCTTGGGGGGGGTGGAGAATCAGCCCCAGCATTTT
>NA|NA|TRBJ1-2|TRBV18
CASSQAGYGYTF
TGTGCCAGCTCACAGGCAGGATATGGCTACACCTTC
>NA|TRBD2|TRBJ2-3|TRBV7-9
CASSPPAGGTDTQYF
TGTGCCAGCAGCCCCCCAGCGGGGGGGACAGATACGCAGTATTTT
>NA|TRBD1|TRBJ1-2|TRBV9
CASSPRGDSNYGYTF
TGTGCCAGCAGCCCGAGGGGGGACAGCAACTATGGCTACACCTTC
>NA|NA|TRBJ1-1|TRBV6-6
CASSYDTYTEAFF
TGTGCCAGCAGTTACGACACCTACACTGAAGCTTTCTTT
>NA|NA|TRBJ2-6|TRBV2
CASSRLTSGANVLTF
TGTGCCAGCAGCCGACTGACCTCTGGGGCCAACGTCCTGACTTTC
>NA|NA|TRBJ1-2|TRBV6-1
CASSDEAYGYTF
TGTGCCAGCAGTGACGAAGCCTATGGCTACACCTTC
>NA|TRBD2|TRBJ2-3|TRBV27
CASSLSAGGLADTQYF
TGTGCCAGCAGTTTGTCAGCGGGGGGGTTAGCAGATACGCAGTATTTT
>NA|TRBD1|TRBJ2-5|TRBV19
CASSRTGVETQYF
TGTGCCAGTAGTAGAACAGGGGTGGAGACCCAGTACTTC
>NA|TRBD2|TRBJ2-5|TRBV18
CASAGGTGETQYF
TGTGCCAGCGCGGGGGGGACCGGAGAGACCCAGTACTTC
>NA|NA|TRBJ1-1|TRBV11-2
CASSLVHPRTEAFF
TGTGCCAGCAGCTTAGTACACCCCCGCACTGAAGCTTTCTTT
>NA|NA|TRBJ1-1|TRBV21-1
CASSRHRDRAFF
TGTGCCAGCAGCAGACACCGGGACAGGGCTTTCTTT
>NA|NA|TRBJ1-5|TRBV2
CASSASGDQPQHF
TGTGCCAGCAGTGCTTCGGGGGATCAGCCCCAGCATTTT
>NA|NA|TRBJ2-1|TRBV5-1
CASSLGQAFNEQFF
TGCGCCAGCAGCTTGGGTCAGGCCTTCAATGAGCAGTTCTTC
>NA|NA|TRBJ1-1|TRBV25-1
CASSALSRTEAFF
TGTGCCAGCAGTGCCTTGAGCAGGACTGAAGCTTTCTTT
>NA|NA|TRBJ2-1|TRBV19
CASKQDSSYNEQFF
TGTGCCAGTAAACAGGACAGCTCCTACAATGAGCAGTTCTTC
>NA|NA|TRBJ1-2|TRBV15
CATSPAGDPRGYTF
TGTGCCACCAGCCCGGCGGGGGACCCTAGAGGCTACACCTTC
>NA|TRBD1|TRBJ2-1|TRBV19
CASSGQGSSYNEQFF
TGTGCCAGTAGCGGACAGGGGAGCTCCTACAATGAGCAGTTCTTC
>NA|TRBD2|TRBJ2-5|TRBV9
CASSVASGGGQETQYF
TGTGCCAGCAGCGTAGCAAGCGGGGGAGGGCAAGAGACCCAGTACTTC
>NA|NA|TRBJ2-7|TRBV6-5
CASSNRDEQYF
TGTGCCAGTTCGAACCGGGATGAGCAGTACTTC
>NA|TRBD2|TRBJ2-5|TRBV13
CASSLLTSGVTQYF
TGTGCCAGCAGCTTACTGACTAGCGGGGTAACCCAGTACTTC
>NA|TRBD2|TRBJ2-1|TRBV5-6
CASSPGAGGYNEQFF
TGTGCCAGCAGTCCCGGAGCGGGGGGCTACAATGAGCAGTTCTTC
>NA|TRBD1|TRBJ2-7|TRBV7-2
CASSFYLGGQGNNEQYF
TGTGCCAGCAGCTTTTACCTCGGGGGACAGGGGAATAATGAGCAGTACTTC
>once|NA|TRBJ2-1|TRBV7-8
CASLGALGNEQFF
TGTGCCAGCTTAGGGGCTTTGGGAAATGAGCAGTTCTTC
>NA|TRBD2|TRBJ2-5|TRBV5-4
CASSFRLAGDETQYF
TGTGCCAGCAGCTTCAGACTAGCGGGGGATGAGACCCAGTACTTC
>NA|NA|TRBJ2-7|TRBV2
CASSEAPRGREERYF
TGTGCCAGCAGTGAAGCGCCCCGGGGTAGGGAAGAAAGGTACTTC
>NA|TRBD1|TRBJ2-1|TRBV5-1
CASSLSDRDLNEQFF
TGCGCCAGCAGCCTATCCGACAGGGACCTCAATGAGCAGTTCTTC
>NA|NA|TRBJ2-2|TRBV12-3/TRBV12-4
CASSLGAGELFF
TGTGCCAGCAGTTTAGGAGCCGGGGAGCTGTTTTTT
>few|NA|TRBJ1-1|TRBV27
CASSLSRNTEAFF
TGTGCCAGCAGTTTATCCAGAAACACTGAAGCTTTCTTT
>NA|TRBD1|TRBJ2-7|TRBV2
CASTPTGTSYEQYF
TGTGCCAGCACCCCGACAGGGACCTCCTACGAGCAGTACTTC
>few|NA|TRBJ1-1|TRBV30
CAWSGGARAAFF
TGTGCCTGGAGCGGGGGGGCGAGAGCTGCTTTCTTT
>NA|NA|TRBJ2-5|TRBV7-9
CASSPASEKETQYF
TGTGCCAGCAGCCCAGCTAGCGAAAAAGAGACCCAGTACTTC
>NA|TRBD2|TRBJ2-5|TRBV7-2
CASSLTSGPQETQYF
TGTGCCAGCAGCTTGACTAGCGGGCCCCAAGAGACCCAGTACTTC
>NA|NA|TRBJ1-2|TRBV28
CASSSTGLDGYTF
TGTGCCAGCAGCTCAACAGGGTTGGATGGCTACACCTTC
>NA|TRBD1|TRBJ2-1|TRBV14
CASGSWTGLGNEQFF
TGTGCCAGCGGCAGTTGGACAGGGCTAGGCAATGAGCAGTTCTTC
>few|NA|TRBJ1-1|TRBV12-3/TRBV12-4
CASSKGGPAFF
TGTGCCAGCAGTAAGGGGGGGCCAGCTTTCTTT
>few|TRBD2|TRBJ2-7|TRBV19
CASSSAGGLSYEQYF
TGTGCCAGTAGTTCAGCGGGGGGCCTCTCCTACGAGCAGTACTTC
>NA|TRBD2|TRBJ2-7|TRBV20-1
CSVGTRNEQYF
TGCAGTGTCGGGACTAGGAACGAGCAGTACTTC
>NA|NA|TRBJ1-1|TRBV5-1
CASSLGLQNTEAFF
TGCGCCAGCAGCTTGGGACTGCAGAACACTGAAGCTTTCTTT
>NA|NA|TRBJ1-2|TRBV19
CASSPMGGGYGYTF
TGTGCCAGTTCCCCGATGGGAGGCGGCTATGGCTACACCTTC
>NA|NA|TRBJ2-1|TRBV7-9
CASIERSGTHNEQFF
TGTGCCAGCATCGAGAGATCAGGTACCCACAATGAGCAGTTCTTC
>NA|TRBD1|TRBJ1-3|TRBV7-8
CASIGLTGGRNTIYF
TGTGCCAGCATTGGTCTGACAGGGGGCAGAAACACCATATATTTT
>NA|NA|TRBJ1-5|TRBV2
CASRDQGQPQHF
TGTGCCAGCAGGGACCAGGGCCAGCCCCAGCATTTT
>NA|TRBD1|TRBJ1-1|TRBV5-8
CASSLTGGAAFF
TGTGCCAGCAGCTTGACAGGGGGCGCAGCTTTCTTT
>NA|NA|TRBJ1-3|TRBV5-5
CASSVATLSGNTIYF
TGTGCCAGCAGCGTCGCCACTCTCTCTGGAAACACCATATATTTT
>few|NA|TRBJ2-2|TRBV2
CASSERQYTGELFF
TGTGCCAGCAGTGAACGCCAGTACACCGGGGAGCTGTTTTTT
>NA|TRBD2|TRBJ2-7|TRBV7-3
CASSLKYGGLDYEQYF
TGTGCCAGCAGCTTAAAGTACGGGGGGTTAGACTACGAGCAGTACTTC
>NA|NA|TRBJ2-5|TRBV19
CASRRLVWPPETQYF
TGTGCCAGTCGTCGACTAGTTTGGCCTCCAGAGACCCAGTACTTC
>NA|TRBD1|TRBJ2-7|TRBV18
CASSPGQATYEQYF
TGTGCCAGCTCACCAGGACAGGCAACCTACGAGCAGTACTTC
>NA|TRBD1|TRBJ1-1|TRBV10-3
CAISSNRGMNTEAFF
TGTGCCATCAGCTCTAACAGGGGCATGAACACTGAAGCTTTCTTT
>few|NA|TRBJ1-1|TRBV5-1
CASSLYGSGTEAFF
TGCGCCAGCAGCTTGTACGGGAGCGGCACTGAAGCTTTCTTT
>NA|NA|TRBJ1-2|TRBV6-4
CASSEHWGRRDGYTF
TGTGCCAGCAGTGAGCACTGGGGGCGGAGAGATGGCTACACCTTC
>NA|NA|TRBJ1-3|TRBV19
CASSTSQGVLSGNTIYF
TGTGCCAGTAGTACATCACAGGGAGTCCTCTCTGGAAACACCATATATTTT
>NA|NA|TRBJ1-5|TRBV5-1
CASSLWGGPNQPQHF
TGCGCCAGCAGCTTGTGGGGAGGTCCTAATCAGCCCCAGCATTTT
>NA|TRBD1|TRBJ1-1|TRBV19
CASSIEAQGALWTEAFF
TGTGCCAGTAGTATAGAGGCACAGGGGGCTCTGTGGACTGAAGCTTTCTTT
>NA|TRBD1|TRBJ1-4|TRBV3-1/TRBV3-2
CASSPGQGANEKLFF
TGTGCCAGCAGCCCCGGGCAGGGGGCTAATGAAAAACTGTTTTTT
>NA|NA|TRBJ1-2|TRBV5-5
CASSLIHKGSMRYTF
TGTGCCAGCAGCTTGATTCATAAGGGGTCGATGCGCTACACCTTC
>once|NA|TRBJ1-4|TRBV5-6
CASSLEKGRIRTRSEKLFF
TGTGCCAGCAGTCTAGAAAAAGGGAGGATACGTACGCGGAGTGAAAAACTGTTTTTT